The next 25 T cell receptor beta chains were all read from a single sample in a study of blood T cell repertoires in COVID-19 (dated by TCRdb to 2020 to 2022). The library was made by the immunoSEQ multiplex PCR assay. As stored in TCRdb, this immuneACCESS dataset retains in-frame rearrangements with V and J assigned. A fraction of the clones does not appear; measured against another copy, unresolved V genes explain less than half of the discrepancy, and the remainder lacks a known reason. In this sample the table shows 120,000 or so clones, about 77% of which occur a single time. The leading ten clones occupy around a quarter of the sample. The sequencing input was peripheral blood. All receptors come from a human donor in a cohort sampled during active COVID-19.

This rearrangement joins TRBV27 to TRBJ2-7; 9 nucleotides agree with TRBD1. V lost 6 bases and J lost 6; bases outside the gene matches: 15. This CDR3 contains 16 residues. Germline V lookup: CDR1 MNHEY, CDR2 SMNVEV (reference sequence). Here the CDR3 reads CASRTRPNRGLGEQYF. The CDR3 bases are TGTGCCAGCAGGACGCGACCGAACAGGGGGCTCGGCGAGCAGTACTTC.

The chain couples TRBV30 to TRBJ1-5; the D is unclear. V was pared by 2 bases and J by 0 bases, with 5 bases between. Germline V gene lookup returns CDR1 GTSNPN and CDR2 SVGIG (reference sequence). The CDR3 has 13 amino acids. The CDR3 spells CAWSSFSNQPQHF. The CDR3 DNA is TGTGCCTGGAGTTCGTTTAGCAATCAGCCCCAGCATTTT.

V and J are TRBV29-1 and TRBJ2-3, with a tentative D call TRBD2 (6 bases). The germline CDR1 and CDR2 sequences are SQVTM and ANQGSEA. CDR3 length: 15 amino acids. The germline V and J ends were trimmed by 3 bases and 2 bases, with 15 bases remaining between them. CDR3 coding DNA: TGCAGCGTTGAGTCGCCTCGCGGGGCCACAGATACGCAGTATTTT. Its translation is CSVESPRGATDTQYF.

V usage is TRBV5-8 and J usage is TRBJ1-3; D is possibly TRBD1 (5 bases). The length of the CDR3 is 15 residues. CDR1 is SGHTS, CDR2 YDEGEE, per germline. The V end was cut by 5 bases, the J end by 0 bases, with 12 bases between. The CDR3 is CASRRGLNSGNTIYF. CDR3 DNA: TGTGCCAGCAGACGGGGACTGAACTCTGGAAACACCATATATTTT. Supplemented by reference TRBV5-8 and TRBJ1-3, the full variable domain reads EAGVTQSPTHLIKTRGQQATLRCSPISGHTSVYWYQQALGLGLQFLLWYDEGEERNRGNFPPRFSGRQFPNYSSELNVNALELEDSALYLCASRRGLNSGNTIYFGEGSWLTVV.

The J gene is TRBJ2-1, the V gene TRBV3-1 (or the pseudogene TRBV3-2), with 8 bases fitting TRBD2. The CDR3 is made up of 16 amino acids. Germline V gene lookup returns CDR1 LGHDT and CDR2 YNNKEL (reference sequence). With 0 bases clipped from V and 7 bases from J, the junction kept 8 bases outside the gene matches. In nucleotides, the CDR3 is TGTGCCAGCAGCCAAGATTATGCGGGAGGTAGAAATGAGCAGTTCTTC. Translation: CASSQDYAGGRNEQFF.

The J gene is TRBJ2-7, the V gene TRBV28; 7 bases map to TRBD1. CDR1 and CDR2 (germline): MDHEN, SYDVKM. This CDR3 spans 13 amino acids. V gave up 3 bases and J gave up 2 bases; unmatched junction bases: 1. CDR3 region: CASSLTGTYEQYF. As DNA, the CDR3 is TGTGCCAGCAGTTTGACAGGGACCTACGAGCAGTACTTC.

This sequence joins TRBV19 and TRBJ2-5; D possibly corresponds to TRBD1 (5 bases). CDR1 LNHDA and CDR2 SQIVND come from the germline V gene (reference sequence). This CDR3 has 13 residues. V shed 5 bases and J shed 5 bases, with 12 bases lying between them. CDR3 region: CASSSGFRETQYF. The CDR3 nucleotides read TGTGCCAGTAGTTCAGGGTTCCGGGAGACCCAGTACTTC.

This clone was observed a handful of times. The chain uses TRBV30 and TRBJ1-3; D gene unclear. The CDR3 has 12 residues. Germline CDR1 is GTSNPN and CDR2 is SVGIG (reference sequence). V was clipped by 0 bases and J by 6 bases, with 6 bases between them. The CDR3 coding sequence is TGTGCCTGGAGTGTACAGCAAAACACCATATATTTT. As protein: CAWSVQQNTIYF. The whole variable domain, filled in from reference TRBV30 and TRBJ1-3, reads SQTIHQWPATLVQPVGSPLSLECTVEGTSNPNLYWYRQAAGRGLQLLFYSVGIGQISSEVPQNLSASRPQDRQFILSSKKLLLSDSGFYLCAWSVQQNTIYFGEGSWLTVV.

The V and J genes are TRBV7-8 and TRBJ2-1, with a tentative D call TRBD1 (5 bases). This CDR3 is 11 amino acids long. The V and J ends lost 5 bases and 10 bases respectively, with 9 bases between them. CDR1 is SGHVS and CDR2 is FQNEAQ in the germline V gene. The CDR3 nucleotides read TGTGCCAGCAGCCCCAGGGTCGAGCAGTTCTTC. Translation: CASSPRVEQFF.

The CDR3 coding sequence is TGTGCCAGCAGTGAAGACGGAGGAGGGGGCCGGTACATTCAGTACTTC. This gives the protein CASSEDGGGGRYIQYF. The chain uses TRBV2 and TRBJ2-4, with D tentatively TRBD1 (7 bases). V was pared by 1 base and J by 8 bases, with 18 bases between. The CDR3 covers 16 residues. Germline loops: CDR1 SNHLY, CDR2 FYNNEI.

This clone was counted at least ten times. This sequence joins TRBV5-4 and TRBJ1-1, with TRBD1 as a possible D gene (6 bases). Germline CDR1 is SGHNT and CDR2 is YYREEE (reference sequence). The CDR3 is made up of 13 amino acids. V lost 0 bases, J lost 3 bases, and 6 bases lay in between. DNA of the CDR3: TGTGCCAGCAGCTTGGCAGGGGACACTGAAGCTTTCTTT. This encodes CASSLAGDTEAFF. Full variable domain (remainder filled in from reference TRBV5-4 and TRBJ1-1): ETGVTQSPTHLIKTRGQQVTLRCSSQSGHNTVSWYQQALGQGPQFIFQYYREEENGRGNFPPRFSGLQFPNYSSELNVNALELDDSALYLCASSLAGDTEAFFGQGTRLTVV.

The chain carries TRBV2 and TRBJ2-5; D not resolved. This CDR3 comprises 12 residues. V was cut by 5 bases and J by 1 base, with 5 bases left in between. The V gene's germline CDR1 is SNHLY and CDR2 FYNNEI. CDR3 sequence: CASSYSQETQYF. CDR3 DNA: TGTGCCAGCAGTTATTCCCAAGAGACCCAGTACTTC.

This clone was seen more than once but under ten times. V gene TRBV11-2 combines with J gene TRBJ1-6; 8 bases align to TRBD1. Germline CDR1 SGHAT, CDR2 FQNNGV. The V gene end was trimmed by 3 bases and the J gene end by 14 bases; junction bases not matched to a gene: 6. This CDR3 has 13 amino acids. The CDR3 sequence is CASSFDRGGSLHF. CDR3 DNA: TGTGCCAGCAGCTTCGACAGGGGAGGATCCCTCCACTTT.

The rearrangement links TRBV5-1 to TRBJ2-7, with D unclear. CDR1 is SGHRS, CDR2 YFSETQ, per germline. V dropped 1 base and J dropped 3 bases, with 11 bases sitting between them. The CDR3 is made up of 14 amino acids. The CDR3 nucleotides are TGCGCCAGCAGCTTGTCGTCTAGTTTCTACGAGCAGTACTTC. Translation: CASSLSSSFYEQYF. The full variable domain, completed using reference TRBV5-1 and TRBJ2-7, is KAGVTQTPRYLIKTRGQQVTLSCSPISGHRSVSWYQQTPGQGLQFLFEYFSETQRNKGNFPGRFSGRQFSNSRSEMNVSTLELGDSALYLCASSLSSSFYEQYFGPGTRLTVT.

V usage is TRBV24-1 and J usage is TRBJ2-1; 11 nucleotides line up with TRBD2. The CDR3 has 16 amino acids. Trimming cost V 8 bases and J 4 bases; bases outside gene matches: 9. Germline CDR1 KGHDR, CDR2 SFDVKD. CDR3 in amino acids: CATNTAGLAAYNEQFF. As DNA, the CDR3 is TGTGCCACCAATACTGCGGGACTAGCGGCTTACAATGAGCAGTTCTTC.

The chain uses TRBV28 and TRBJ2-5, with D hard to call. Trimming stripped 6 bases from V and 0 bases from J, with 11 bases between. Per germline, CDR1 MDHEN and CDR2 SYDVKM. The CDR3 contains 14 residues. The CDR3 nucleotides read TGTGCCAGCAGCCCTATTTCGTACCAAGAGACCCAGTACTTC. Translated: CASSPISYQETQYF.

V and J are TRBV7-9 and TRBJ1-1; 8 bases align to TRBD1. Germline V gives CDR1 SEHNR, CDR2 FQNEAQ (reference sequence). There are 14 residues in the CDR3. Trimming at V came to 5 bases and at J to 5 bases, leaving 7 bases not matched to a gene. The CDR3 is CASSDRGWGTEAFF. The CDR3 coding sequence is TGTGCCAGCAGCGACAGGGGCTGGGGGACTGAAGCTTTCTTT. Combining the CDR3 with reference TRBV7-9 and TRBJ1-1 gives the whole variable domain DTGVSQNPRHKITKRGQNVTFRCDPISEHNRLYWYRQTLGQGPEFLTYFQNEAQLEKSRLLSDRFSAERPKGSFSTLEIQRTEQGDSAMYLCASSDRGWGTEAFFGQGTRLTVV.

The CDR3 DNA is TGTGCCAGCAGCCCGGACAGGGCGAATCAGCCCCAGCATTTT. It is translated as CASSPDRANQPQHF. V usage is TRBV5-5 and J usage is TRBJ1-5; TRBD1 matches at 8 bases. Germline CDR1 and CDR2: SGHKS and YYEKEE (reference sequence). The CDR3 length is 14 residues. Trimming removed 4 bases from V and 4 bases from J; junction bases left unmatched: 4.

V is TRBV6-2 or TRBV6-3 and J is TRBJ2-5, with a tentative D call TRBD2 (6 bases). The CDR3 extends over 17 amino acids. Germline values: CDR1 MNHEY, CDR2 SVGEGT. Trimming pared 2 bases from V and 0 bases from J, leaving 16 bases between. For the CDR3, the DNA is TGTGCCAGCAGTTACGGGTACCGGGGGAAGTACCAAGAGACCCAGTACTTC. Its protein is CASSYGYRGKYQETQYF.

J is TRBJ1-6 and V is TRBV18; D unresolved. The CDR3 is made up of 14 amino acids. Germline V CDR1 and CDR2: KGHSH, LQKENI. V shed 8 bases and J shed 0 bases, with 8 bases lying between them. CDR3 amino acids: CASRPGSYNSPLHF. The DNA for the CDR3 is TGTGCCAGCCGCCCCGGCTCCTATAATTCACCCCTCCACTTT.

The chain is built from TRBV28 and TRBJ2-3; TRBD2 matches 8 bases. Germline V gene sequence: CDR1 MDHEN, CDR2 SYDVKM. V lost 7 bases to trimming and J lost 1 base; unmatched junction nucleotides: 10. The CDR3 is 16 amino acids. The CDR3: CASNHRAGAGTDTQYF. The CDR3 DNA reads TGTGCCAGCAACCACAGAGCGGGGGCGGGCACAGATACGCAGTATTTT.

The chain recombines TRBV3-1 (or the pseudogene TRBV3-2) with TRBJ2-5; no clear D. V lost 3 bases and J 5 bases, leaving 10 bases between the germline ends. The CDR3 consists of 13 residues. The germline V gene encodes CDR1 LGHDT and CDR2 YNNKEL (reference sequence). The CDR3 loop reads CASSQLLGETQYF. The DNA for the CDR3 is TGTGCCAGCAGCCAGCTTCTCGGGGAGACCCAGTACTTC.

The V call is TRBV28, the J call TRBJ2-2, with D perhaps matching TRBD2 (6 bases). Trimming stripped 6 bases from V and 1 base from J, with 9 bases between. The CDR3 is 14 residues long. Germline CDR1 and CDR2: MDHEN and SYDVKM. The CDR3 region has the DNA TGTGCCAGCAGGGCGGGGCTGAACACCGGGGAGCTGTTTTTT. Protein sequence: CASRAGLNTGELFF.

The chain carries TRBV4-1 and TRBJ2-3, with a tentative D call TRBD2 (5 bases). Germline V gives CDR1 MGHRA, CDR2 YSYEKL. V gave up 5 bases and J gave up 5 bases, with 20 bases separating them. There are 16 residues in the CDR3. CDR3 residues: CASSSRASARGDTQYF. CDR3 sequence (DNA): TGCGCCAGCAGCTCCCGGGCAAGCGCCCGGGGAGATACGCAGTATTTT.

The chain recombines TRBV7-2 with TRBJ2-1, with 9 bases fitting TRBD2. This CDR3 has 16 residues. Germline assignment: CDR1 SGHTA and CDR2 FQGNSA. J was trimmed by 5 bases and V by 2 bases; bases with no gene match: 7. CDR3 residues: CASSLLPGLANNEQFF. The CDR3 bases are TGTGCCAGCAGCTTACTCCCGGGACTAGCCAACAATGAGCAGTTCTTC.